Listed here is a single TCR beta chain. The antigen is undetermined. PCR employed 60 Vbeta and 13 Jbeta primers. Assay: immunoSEQ multiplex PCR; the TCRdb copy retains only in-frame clones and omits some. The sample has roughly 84,000 clones. These data belong to a study of cytomegalovirus exposure and HLA in healthy donors. Turning to the study itself: When 350 to 500 donors were genotyped, approximately 81% of them were found to fall in the Caucasian-associated ancestry cluster.

Points from the study as a whole: Among TCR beta chains, those listed as cytomegalovirus-associated numbered under 200.

This CDR3 is built from 13 residues. Looked up from germline, CDR1 is GTSNPN and CDR2 is SVGIG (reference sequence). Trimming removed 5 bases at V and 2 bases at J, with 12 bases between. The chain recombines TRBV30 with TRBJ1-1; tentative D call: TRBD1 (6 bases). Sequenced sample: PBMCs. The clonotype comes from a man aged 45 to 65 in good health and CMV-seronegative. The DNA of the CDR3 is TGTGCCTGGCGGGGGGCGATCAACACTGAAGCTTTCTTT. Translated, it gives CAWRGAINTEAFF.